These 30 T cell receptor beta chains came from one sample sequenced in a study of a mutant IDH1 vaccine in newly diagnosed glioma. TCRdb keeps only in-frame clones here, not all; method: immunoSEQ multiplex PCR. The repertoire has around 53,000 clones, about nine tenths of them found once; the top ten carry about 2.5%. As to time point: baseline, week 1 (first vaccination visit). The treatment is: pre-vaccination baseline after standard-of-care therapy. Sequencing was performed on PBMCs, taken from a glioma patient treated with radiotherapy, temozolomide or both. Receptor source: a man between 35 and 55 years old with glioma.

This clone occurred once. The chain employs TRBV4-1 and TRBJ2-3, with TRBD2 matching 8 bases. The germline V gene encodes CDR1 MGHRA and CDR2 YSYEKL. J gave up 0 bases and V 2 bases, and 10 bases lay outside the gene matches. The CDR3 runs to 18 residues. DNA of the CDR3: TGCGCCAGCAGCCAAACCCACGGTGCGGGGGGTAGCACAGATACGCAGTATTTT. This encodes CASSQTHGAGGSTDTQYF.

The rearrangement joins TRBV2 to TRBJ1-2; a weak D match, TRBD1 (5 bases). Germline-derived CDR1 and CDR2 are SNHLY and FYNNEI. Trimming stripped 7 bases from V and 8 bases from J, with 17 bases between. The CDR3 contains 13 residues. The CDR3 here is CASIFSTVYGYTF. Written as DNA, the CDR3 is TGTGCCAGCATCTTCTCGACAGTCTACGGCTACACCTTC.

V usage is TRBV10-3 and J usage is TRBJ2-1, with 7 bases aligning to TRBD2. The CDR3 is made up of 12 amino acids. The germline gives CDR1 ENHRY, CDR2 SYGVKD. The V gene end was trimmed by 7 bases and the J gene end by 8 bases; junction bases not matched to a gene: 5. CDR3 DNA: TGTGCCATCAAGGCGGGAGTGGATGAGCAGTTCTTC. Translated, it gives CAIKAGVDEQFF.

The V gene is TRBV28, the J gene TRBJ2-1; TRBD1 matches at 9 bases. This CDR3 is built from 12 residues. Germline V gene sequence: CDR1 MDHEN, CDR2 SYDVKM. The trim removed 7 bases at V and 16 bases at J, leaving 11 bases unmatched. This CDR3 reads CASNQQGAGIFF. The CDR3 DNA reads TGTGCCAGCAACCAACAGGGGGCGGGTATTTTCTTC.

The rearrangement uses TRBV7-2 and TRBJ1-2; tentative D call: TRBD1 (5 bases). Germline assignment: CDR1 SGHTA and CDR2 FQGNSA. This CDR3 spans 15 amino acids. The V end was cut by 2 bases, the J end by 4 bases, with 14 bases between. CDR3 DNA: TGTGCCAGCAGCTTATTTGAGGGGCAGGTCTATGGCTACACCTTC. It codes for CASSLFEGQVYGYTF.

V usage is TRBV19 and J usage is TRBJ2-2; D unresolved. Per the germline V gene, CDR1 is LNHDA and CDR2 is SQIVND (reference sequence). The CDR3 is made up of 14 amino acids. V was trimmed by 9 bases and J by 6 bases, leaving 17 bases between them. CDR3 in DNA: TGTGCCAGCCATGTAGAGCGAGGAGCCGGGGAGCTGTTTTTT. The encoded protein is CASHVERGAGELFF.

This rearrangement joins TRBV9 to TRBJ2-3; a weak D match, TRBD2 (6 bases). CDR3 length equals 14 residues. CDR1 and CDR2 (germline): SGDLS, YYNGEE. Trimming removed 0 bases from V and 6 bases from J, with 11 bases in between. The CDR3 region is CASSVGRAGDTQYF. CDR3 coding DNA: TGTGCCAGCAGCGTAGGCCGGGCGGGGGATACGCAGTATTTT.

This chain uses TRBV11-1 with TRBJ2-1, with a possible D match to TRBD1 (5 bases). The V end was cut by 1 base, the J end by 1 base, with 8 bases between. This CDR3 is 15 amino acids long. The V gene's germline CDR1 is SGHAT and CDR2 FQDESV (reference sequence). CDR3 DNA: TGTGCCAGCAGCTTAGGGCAGGGATCCTACAATGAGCAGTTCTTC. Amino acid sequence: CASSLGQGSYNEQFF.

The V gene is TRBV7-8, the J gene TRBJ1-3; no reliable D call. Germline lookup yields CDR1 SGHVS and CDR2 FQNEAQ. V was clipped by 1 base and J by 0 bases, with 4 bases between them. CDR3 length: 14 residues. The CDR3 sequence is CASSLVRSGNTIYF. The CDR3 nucleotides read TGTGCCAGCAGCTTAGTCCGCTCTGGAAACACCATATATTTT.

The chain is built from TRBV28 and TRBJ1-4; D is unresolved. V shed 6 bases and J shed 4 bases, with 3 bases lying between them. The CDR3 loop spans 11 amino acids. Germline CDR1 reads MDHEN; CDR2 reads SYDVKM. The chain's CDR3 is CASRLNEKLFF. CDR3 coding DNA: TGTGCCAGCAGACTTAATGAAAAACTGTTTTTT. The variable domain in full, with the rest retrieved from reference TRBV28 and TRBJ1-4, is DVKVTQSSRYLVKRTGEKVFLECVQDMDHENMFWYRQDPGLGLRLIYFSYDVKMKEKGDIPEGYSVSREKKERFSLILESASTNQTSMYLCASRLNEKLFFGSGTQLSVL.

The chain recombines TRBV19 with TRBJ2-2; 8 positions match TRBD2. CDR1 LNHDA and CDR2 SQIVND come from the germline V gene (reference sequence). V shed 8 bases and J 4 bases; nucleotides not matched to a gene: 6. The CDR3 contains 14 residues. The CDR3 is CASCGLAGTGELFF. CDR3 bases: TGTGCCAGTTGCGGGCTAGCGGGCACCGGGGAGCTGTTTTTT.

This chain connects TRBV9 to TRBJ2-2; tentative D call: TRBD1 (6 bases). Per germline, CDR1 SGDLS and CDR2 YYNGEE. The CDR3 covers 14 residues. V gave up 1 base and J gave up 4 bases, with 8 bases separating them. CDR3 sequence: CASSVFRGTGELFF. The CDR3 coding sequence is TGTGCCAGCAGCGTATTCAGGGGCACCGGGGAGCTGTTTTTT.

J is TRBJ1-3 and V is TRBV7-2; D gene ambiguous. V lost 2 bases and J 11 bases, leaving 19 bases between the germline ends. The CDR3 runs 15 residues. CDR1 and CDR2 (germline): SGHTA, FQGNSA. The CDR3 DNA follows: TGTGCCAGCAGCTTACTGACCAATCGGGCTGTCGCCATATATTTT. Translating gives CASSLLTNRAVAIYF.

This clone showed up just once. J is TRBJ1-5 and V is TRBV5-1; D not certain. The CDR3 extends over 16 amino acids. V shed 0 bases and J shed 2 bases, with 12 bases lying between them. CDR1 SGHRS and CDR2 YFSETQ come from the germline V gene. CDR3 sequence: CASSLEGPGGNQPQHF. The DNA of the CDR3 is TGCGCCAGCAGCTTGGAGGGCCCCGGGGGCAATCAGCCCCAGCATTTT.

The chain carries TRBV5-1 and TRBJ1-1; D gene uncertain. V lost 1 base and J 5 bases, leaving 12 bases between the germline ends. The CDR3 is made up of 14 amino acids. Germline assignment: CDR1 SGHRS and CDR2 YFSETQ. This chain's CDR3 is CASSLLTGETEAFF. CDR3 sequence (DNA): TGCGCCAGCAGCTTGTTAACGGGAGAGACTGAAGCTTTCTTT.

The chain links TRBV2 to TRBJ2-7; D perhaps matches TRBD2 (6 bases). V was shortened by 3 bases and J by 0 bases, with 9 bases between the two germline ends. CDR1 is SNHLY, CDR2 FYNNEI, per germline. The length of the CDR3 is 14 residues. The CDR3 DNA sequence: TGTGCCAGCAGTGAGGGGACTGCCTCCTACGAGCAGTACTTC. This gives the protein CASSEGTASYEQYF.

The genes are TRBV6-1 and TRBJ1-1; D might be TRBD1 (5 bases). V was cut by 11 bases and J by 6 bases, with 13 bases left in between. CDR1 and CDR2 from the germline V gene are MNHNS and SASEGT. The CDR3 covers 11 residues. CDR3 protein: CAGDSQAEAFF. CDR3 DNA sequence: TGTGCCGGCGACAGTCAGGCTGAAGCTTTCTTT.

The gene calls are TRBV14 and TRBJ1-1, with D uncertain. Per germline, CDR1 SGHDN and CDR2 FVKESK. The V end lost 4 bases, the J end lost 1 base, and 7 bases lay between the germline ends. This CDR3 contains 13 residues. CDR3 DNA sequence: TGTGCCAGCAGCCTAACGGCGAACACTGAAGCTTTCTTT. It translates to CASSLTANTEAFF.

In its sample, this clone was seen once. The rearrangement links TRBV21-1 to TRBJ1-2. TRBV21-1 corresponds to a pseudogene. The CDR3 runs 15 residues. CDR3 sequence: CASSKEACPNYGYTF. The CDR3 nucleotides read TGTGCCAGCAGCAAAGAGGCCTGTCCTAACTATGGCTACACCTTC.

The rearrangement links TRBV6-5 to TRBJ2-6; D gene uncertain. Germline CDR1 and CDR2: MNHEY and SVGAGI. V shed 4 bases and J shed 0 bases, with 4 bases lying between them. This CDR3 contains 14 residues. The CDR3 DNA sequence: TGTGCCAGCAGTTCGAGCTCTGGGGCCAACGTCCTGACTTTC. Its translation: CASSSSSGANVLTF.

Regarding this clone: Compared with germline, one end of the junction differs, possibly owing to a read error. The chain uses TRBV7-9 and TRBJ2-3; TRBD2 matches at 13 bases. CDR1 and CDR2 from the germline V gene are SEHNR and FQNEAQ (reference sequence). The CDR3 has 14 amino acids. The CDR3 loop is CASSFSSGTSGTNF. DNA for the CDR3: TGTGCCAGCAGCTTTAGTTCGGGGACTAGCGGGACTAATTTT.

This clone is labeled medium-sized. The chain links TRBV2 to TRBJ2-7; TRBD2 is a possible D gene (5 bases). This CDR3 contains 11 residues. Germline lookup yields CDR1 SNHLY and CDR2 FYNNEI. Deletions cut 8 bases from V and 4 bases from J, with 9 bases between. DNA of the CDR3: TGTGCCAGCGGTAGGGAGTACGAGCAGTACTTC. Amino acid sequence: CASGREYEQYF.

The chain carries TRBV19 and TRBJ2-5, with D unclear. The ends were cut back, 3 bases at V and 4 bases at J, with 12 bases in the middle. From germline, CDR1 is LNHDA and CDR2 SQIVND (reference sequence). This CDR3 comprises 14 residues. CDR3 amino acids: CASSIGSRLETQYF. DNA for the CDR3: TGTGCCAGTAGTATCGGATCGCGGCTAGAGACCCAGTACTTC. The variable domain in full, with the rest retrieved from reference TRBV19 and TRBJ2-5, is DGGITQSPKYLFRKEGQNVTLSCEQNLNHDAMYWYRQDPGQGLRLIYYSQIVNDFQKGDIAEGYSVSREKKESFPLTVTSAQKNPTAFYLCASSIGSRLETQYFGPGTRLLVL.

The chain recombines TRBV10-3 with TRBJ2-7; 11 nucleotides match TRBD2. The CDR3 covers 14 residues. V shed 6 bases and J 2 bases; nucleotides not matched to a gene: 3. Germline CDR1 is ENHRY and CDR2 is SYGVKD. The CDR3 is CAIRIAGGTYEQYF. DNA of the CDR3: TGTGCCATCAGAATAGCGGGAGGGACCTACGAGCAGTACTTC.

V usage is TRBV7-2 and J usage is TRBJ1-2, with a weak D call TRBD1 (6 bases). The CDR3 runs 17 residues. With 4 bases removed from V and 4 bases from J, the gap between germline ends came to 22 bases. Germline CDR1 and CDR2: SGHTA and FQGNSA. The CDR3: CASSSGAVRSLVYGYTF. DNA of the CDR3: TGTGCCAGCAGCTCGGGGGCGGTTAGAAGTTTAGTCTATGGCTACACCTTC.

This chain connects TRBV7-2 to TRBJ2-1; 8 nucleotides line up with TRBD2. This CDR3 contains 14 residues. V lost 3 bases, J lost 7 bases, and 5 bases stayed unmatched. Germline CDR1 and CDR2: SGHTA and FQGNSA. In DNA, the CDR3 is TGTGCCAGCAGCTTGAGACTAGCGATGAATGAGCAGTTCTTC. Protein: CASSLRLAMNEQFF.

This clone was found once. The V and J genes are TRBV10-1 and TRBJ2-3; D uncertain. Germline V lookup: CDR1 WNHNN, CDR2 SYGVQD (reference sequence). Trimming cost V 7 bases and J 4 bases, with 15 bases left between them. The CDR3 extends over 14 amino acids. The CDR3 loop is CASTEPWIADTQYF. CDR3 sequence (DNA): TGCGCCAGCACCGAACCCTGGATAGCAGATACGCAGTATTTT.

This chain links TRBV5-1 with TRBJ2-3; the D is unclear. CDR1 and CDR2 from the germline V gene are SGHRS and YFSETQ. This CDR3 region has 9 residues. Trimming shortened V by 7 bases and J by 6 bases, and 3 bases separated the two germline ends. The CDR3 sequence is CASLDTQYF. CDR3 DNA: TGCGCCAGCCTCGATACGCAGTATTTT.

This clone occurred a few times. The chain joins TRBV14 to TRBJ2-1, with D unclear. This CDR3 is 13 amino acids long. Trimming took 5 bases from V and 0 from J, leaving 5 bases between them. Germline values: CDR1 SGHDN, CDR2 FVKESK. CDR3 residues: CASSRFSYNEQFF. In DNA form, the CDR3 reads TGTGCCAGCAGCAGGTTCTCCTACAATGAGCAGTTCTTC.

V is TRBV29-1 and J is TRBJ1-5, with D perhaps matching TRBD1 (6 bases). CDR1 is SQVTM and CDR2 is ANQGSEA in the germline V gene. Trimming took off 6 bases at V and 0 bases at J, with 9 bases between the two ends. This CDR3 is 13 amino acids long. The CDR3 nucleotides read TGCAGCGTATCAGGGGATAGCAATCAGCCCCAGCATTTT. This gives the protein CSVSGDSNQPQHF.